The 7 T cell receptor beta chains presented below share a single source sample, sequenced in a study of identical twins. TCRdb reanalysed the 5' RACE reads using MiXCR and keeps one entry per CDR3 protein. Among 450,000 or so distinct CDR3 sequences, roughly an eighth were seen once, and the ten largest hold about 0.97%. The data also belong to a second study, concerning yellow fever vaccine responses in identical twins.

The sequencing sample was made of CD4+ T cells sorted from blood. The receptors shown here come from a woman under 30 in good health.

The V call is TRBV4-2, the J call TRBJ1-6; D gene ambiguous. There are 13 residues in the CDR3. Trimming left V 3 bases short and J 7 bases short, with 7 bases between. Germline CDR1 is LGHNA and CDR2 is YNFKEQ. The CDR3 region is CASSHESNSPLHF. CDR3 nucleotide sequence: TGTGCCAGCAGCCATGAATCCAATTCACCCCTCCACTTT.

This clonotype was picked up many times. This sequence joins TRBV24-1 and TRBJ2-1, with D uncertain. The CDR3 loop spans 13 amino acids. CDR1 is KGHDR, CDR2 SFDVKD, per germline. V was cut by 4 bases and J by 7 bases, with 10 bases left in between. The CDR3 loop is CATSEGPRNEQFF. The CDR3 DNA is TGTGCCACCAGTGAGGGCCCCAGGAATGAGCAGTTCTTC.

The rearrangement joins TRBV5-1 to TRBJ2-5; D is unresolved. The CDR3 contains 13 residues. The V gene lost 3 bases and the J gene lost 6 bases, with 12 bases spanning the gap. Germline CDR1 reads SGHRS; CDR2 reads YFSETQ. For the CDR3, the DNA is TGCGCCAGCAGCTCGCGGACCGGCCAGACCCAGTACTTC. This gives the protein CASSSRTGQTQYF.

This clonotype has a handful of counts. This chain connects TRBV9 to TRBJ2-5, with TRBD2 matching over 8 bases. Germline-derived CDR1 and CDR2 are SGDLS and YYNGEE. The V and J ends lost 2 bases and 3 bases, in that order; junction bases with no gene match: 6. The CDR3 extends over 15 amino acids. The CDR3 nucleotides are TGTGCCAGCAGCGTGAGCGGGGGTCACGAAGAGACCCAGTACTTC. Translated: CASSVSGGHEETQYF.

The CDR3 DNA sequence: TGTGCCAGCAGGGGGACGAAAGAGACCCAGTACTTC. It translates to CASRGTKETQYF. The chain recombines TRBV2 with TRBJ2-5; D may match TRBD1 or TRBD2 (5 bases each). With 6 bases removed from V and 3 bases from J, the gap between germline ends came to 8 bases. This CDR3 comprises 12 residues. The germline V gene has CDR1 SNHLY and CDR2 FYNNEI. The whole variable domain, filled in from reference TRBV2 and TRBJ2-5, reads EPEVTQTPSHQVTQMGQEVILRCVPISNHLYFYWYRQILGQKVEFLVSFYNNEISEKSEIFDDQFSVERPDGSNFTLKIRSTKLEDSAMYFCASRGTKETQYFGPGTRLLVL.

The CDR3 spells CASSHVNLAETEAFF. The CDR3 coding sequence is TGTGCCAGCAGCCACGTCAACCTCGCTGAGACTGAAGCTTTCTTT. The gene calls are TRBV14 and TRBJ1-1; D uncertain. V gave up 3 bases and J gave up 5 bases, with 16 bases separating them. Germline CDR1 SGHDN, CDR2 FVKESK. This CDR3 is built from 15 residues.

This clonotype turned up a few times. V is TRBV28 and J is TRBJ1-1; possibly TRBD1 for D (6 bases). Trimming pared 1 base from V and 11 bases from J, leaving 14 bases between. This CDR3 spans 13 amino acids. Germline CDR1 and CDR2: MDHEN and SYDVKM. In DNA form, the CDR3 reads TGTGCCAGCAGTTTATCGGGGGCGCGAGATGCTTTCTTT. As protein: CASSLSGARDAFF.